This T cell receptor (beta chain) emerged from a study of CD8 T cells in Susac syndrome. Study-level results: As the study acknowledged, the number of individuals who were part of its TCR sequencing and HLA analysis was relatively small.

RNA, at about 0.45 to 1 ug, was reverse transcribed with random hexamers. TCRdb used MiXCR to reprocess the immunoSEQ multiplex PCR reads, holding one entry per CDR3 protein. In the table there are over 150,000 distinct CDR3 sequences, about 93% of which are singletons. CDR3 length equals 14 residues. V shed 5 bases and J shed 5 bases, with 15 bases lying between them. CDR1 is SGHRS, CDR2 YFSETQ, per germline. A word on this clonotype: Its target is unknown.

This TCR was recovered from a human donor with multiple sclerosis. The chain is built from TRBV5-1 and TRBJ2-3, with TRBD1 as a possible D gene (7 bases). Source material: CD4+ T cells from PBMCs. CDR3 coding DNA: TGCGCCAGCAGTTTCGGGCAGGGGGGAGATACGCAGTATTTT. Translation gives CASSFGQGGDTQYF.